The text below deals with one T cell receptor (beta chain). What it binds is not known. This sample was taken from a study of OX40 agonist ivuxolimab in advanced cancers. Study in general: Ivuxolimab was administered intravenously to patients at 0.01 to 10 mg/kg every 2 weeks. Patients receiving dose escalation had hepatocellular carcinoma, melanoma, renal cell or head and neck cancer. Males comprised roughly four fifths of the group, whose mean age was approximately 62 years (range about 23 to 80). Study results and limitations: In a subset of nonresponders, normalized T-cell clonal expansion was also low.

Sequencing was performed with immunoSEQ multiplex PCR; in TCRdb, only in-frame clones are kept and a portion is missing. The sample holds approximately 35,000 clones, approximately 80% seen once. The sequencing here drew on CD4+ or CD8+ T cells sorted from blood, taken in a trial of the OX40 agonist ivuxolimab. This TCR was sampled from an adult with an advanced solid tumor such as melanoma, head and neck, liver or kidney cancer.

The CDR3 protein is CASGGVNQPQHF. CDR3 nucleotide sequence: TGTGCCAGCGGGGGGGTTAATCAGCCCCAGCATTTT. The rearrangement joins TRBV9 to TRBJ1-5; D perhaps matches TRBD1 (5 bases). The germline CDR1 and CDR2 sequences are SGDLS and YYNGEE. This CDR3 contains 12 residues. V lost 7 bases and J lost 4, with 9 bases in between.